The 7 T cell receptor beta chains in this list originate from one sample, sequenced in a study of human T cells and chemical hapten exposure. This sample's time point: patch test 2, 6 weeks after DPC sensitization. Treatment here: therapeutic diphenylcyclopropenone sensitization with weekly scalp DPC. MiXCR was run by TCRdb on the RACE reads, yielding one entry per CDR3 protein. Found here are about 85,000 distinct CDR3 sequences, more than 9% of them singletons; the top ten hold more than 1.5%. The specimen was whole blood, collected in connection with sensitization to the hapten diphenylcyclopropenone (DPC). The receptor set was obtained from a man between 18 and 35 years old with alopecia areata. Some clones in this sample may be carry-over from other donors' samples.

This clonotype occurred a few times. The rearrangement links TRBV5-6 to TRBJ1-4; perhaps TRBD1 as D (5 bases). Germline loops: CDR1 SGHDT, CDR2 YYEEEE. V was shortened by 4 bases and J by 0 bases, with 13 bases between the two germline ends. The CDR3 sequence is 16 residues long. DNA of the CDR3: TGTGCCAGCAGCACCGGACACCAGACAACTAATGAAAAACTGTTTTTT. This encodes CASSTGHQTTNEKLFF.

This chain uses TRBV29-1 with TRBJ1-1; no definite D call. The germline V gene encodes CDR1 SQVTM and CDR2 ANQGSEA. With 3 bases removed from V and 3 bases from J, the gap between germline ends came to 5 bases. This CDR3 is built from 11 residues. CDR3: CSVDVYTEAFF. For the CDR3, the DNA is TGCAGCGTTGATGTGTACACTGAAGCTTTCTTT.

This chain links TRBV20-1 with TRBJ1-4, with D hard to call. Trimming left V 1 base short and J 7 bases short, with 10 bases between. This CDR3 is built from 13 residues. Per germline, CDR1 DFQATT and CDR2 SNEGSKA (reference sequence). The CDR3 loop is CSARVRVIEKLFF. CDR3 bases: TGCAGTGCTAGAGTTAGGGTGATTGAAAAACTGTTTTTT.

This clonotype showed up just a few times. The V call is TRBV12-3 or TRBV12-4, the J call TRBJ2-3; TRBD2 agrees at 10 bases. CDR3 length: 17 residues. V shed 2 bases, J shed 2 bases, and the junction held 7 bases outside the gene matches. The CDR3: CASSLFSGGGPTDTQYF. CDR3 nucleotide sequence: TGTGCCAGCAGTTTATTCAGCGGGGGGGGACCCACAGATACGCAGTATTTT.

This clonotype was observed a few times. This chain links TRBV6-6 with TRBJ2-6; TRBD1 might be the D (6 bases). V shed 8 bases and J shed 0 bases, with 14 bases lying between them. The germline V gene has CDR1 MNHNY and CDR2 SVGAGI (reference sequence). The CDR3 length is 16 residues. The CDR3 sequence is CASGPQGRSGANVLTF. CDR3 DNA: TGTGCCAGCGGCCCTCAGGGGCGCTCTGGGGCCAACGTCCTGACTTTC.

The rearrangement uses TRBV5-4 and TRBJ2-5; either TRBD1 or TRBD2 may fit D (5 bases each). The CDR3 runs 14 residues. The V end was cut by 4 bases, the J end by 5 bases, with 15 bases between. The germline CDR1 and CDR2 sequences are SGHNT and YYREEE (reference sequence). CDR3 in DNA: TGTGCCAGCAGCCGTGCTGGGACGAGGGAGACCCAGTACTTC. Protein: CASSRAGTRETQYF.

The chain carries TRBV29-1 and TRBJ1-2; D remains unclear. The CDR3 loop spans 12 amino acids. With 3 bases removed from V and 3 bases from J, the gap between germline ends came to 8 bases. The germline V gene has CDR1 SQVTM and CDR2 ANQGSEA. The CDR3 coding sequence is TGCAGCGTTGAGGCGACTGACTATGGCTACACCTTC. Protein sequence: CSVEATDYGYTF. Variable domain in full (rest from reference TRBV29-1 and TRBJ1-2): SAVISQKPSRDICQRGTSLTIQCQVDSQVTMMFWYRQQPGQSLTLIATANQGSEATYESGFVIDKFPISRPNLTFSTLTVSNMSPEDSSIYLCSVEATDYGYTFGSGTRLTVV.